This TCR beta chain comes out of a study of cytomegalovirus exposure and HLA in healthy donors. General study results and limits: The study dropped some indistinguishable V segments, TRBV6-2 and TRBV6-3 among them.

With regard to this clone: The antigen remains unidentified.

Healthy people donating bone marrow made up the donors. The donors, nominally healthy at sampling, likely had unrecorded immune exposures. The PCR was carried out with 60 Vbeta primers and 13 Jbeta primers. Produced via immunoSEQ multiplex PCR; TCRdb's table is partial and in-frame only. The table shows 150,000 or so clones, with around 83% occurring only once. After removal of 7 bases from V and 7 bases from J, the junction contained 10 bases not matched to a gene. CDR1 is PRHDT, CDR2 FYEKMQ, per germline (reference sequence). There are 14 residues in the CDR3. The TCR sequence derives from a man aged 50-60 years in good health and CMV-seropositive. Sequenced sample: PBMCs. The chain employs TRBV13 and TRBJ2-1, with 7 bases aligning to TRBD2. The CDR3 is CASKGSGKQNEQFF. CDR3 nucleotides: TGTGCCAGCAAGGGGAGCGGGAAACAAAATGAGCAGTTCTTC.